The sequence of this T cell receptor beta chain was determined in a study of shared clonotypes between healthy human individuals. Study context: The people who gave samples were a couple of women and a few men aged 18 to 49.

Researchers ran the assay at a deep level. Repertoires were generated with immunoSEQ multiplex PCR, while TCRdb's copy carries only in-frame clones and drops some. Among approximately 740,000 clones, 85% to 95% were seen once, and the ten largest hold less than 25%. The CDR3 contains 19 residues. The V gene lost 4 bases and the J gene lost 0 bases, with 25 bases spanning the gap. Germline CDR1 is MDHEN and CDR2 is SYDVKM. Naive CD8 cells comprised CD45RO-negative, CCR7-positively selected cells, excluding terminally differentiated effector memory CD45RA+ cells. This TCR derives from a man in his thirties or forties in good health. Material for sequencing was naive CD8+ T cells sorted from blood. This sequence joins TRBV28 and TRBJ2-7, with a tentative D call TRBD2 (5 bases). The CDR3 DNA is TGTGCCAGCAGTTACCCCCCCATTGCCGGGAACGAACTCTCCTACGAGCAGTACTTC. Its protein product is CASSYPPIAGNELSYEQYF.